This T cell receptor beta chain came from a study of blood T cell repertoires in COVID-19. Study-level background: Acute and convalescent COVID-19 specimens originated in the United States, Italy and Spain. Sources were T cells, B-cell-depleted T cells, or PBMCs; the material itself was cDNA or gDNA.

In the study's own analysis: Reference gene primer amplification gave nucleated cell count estimates. Data came from immunoSEQ multiplex PCR; TCRdb stores just in-frame clones and leaves some out. The DNA was the basis for D and trimming; V, J and clone size are from that table. The repertoire consists of approximately 76,000 clones, with about 90% occurring once and the leading ten covering around 40%. J lost 5 bases, V lost 3 bases, and 3 bases had no gene match. Looked up from germline, CDR1 is SNHLY and CDR2 is FYNNEI. This CDR3 contains 14 residues. The sequencing input was peripheral blood. The clonotype was recovered from a human donor in a cohort sampled during active COVID-19. V is TRBV2 and J is TRBJ2-2; 7 nucleotides match TRBD2. CDR3 sequence: CASSEGGGTGELFF. In DNA, the CDR3 is TGTGCCAGCAGTGAGGGCGGGGGAACCGGGGAGCTGTTTTTT.